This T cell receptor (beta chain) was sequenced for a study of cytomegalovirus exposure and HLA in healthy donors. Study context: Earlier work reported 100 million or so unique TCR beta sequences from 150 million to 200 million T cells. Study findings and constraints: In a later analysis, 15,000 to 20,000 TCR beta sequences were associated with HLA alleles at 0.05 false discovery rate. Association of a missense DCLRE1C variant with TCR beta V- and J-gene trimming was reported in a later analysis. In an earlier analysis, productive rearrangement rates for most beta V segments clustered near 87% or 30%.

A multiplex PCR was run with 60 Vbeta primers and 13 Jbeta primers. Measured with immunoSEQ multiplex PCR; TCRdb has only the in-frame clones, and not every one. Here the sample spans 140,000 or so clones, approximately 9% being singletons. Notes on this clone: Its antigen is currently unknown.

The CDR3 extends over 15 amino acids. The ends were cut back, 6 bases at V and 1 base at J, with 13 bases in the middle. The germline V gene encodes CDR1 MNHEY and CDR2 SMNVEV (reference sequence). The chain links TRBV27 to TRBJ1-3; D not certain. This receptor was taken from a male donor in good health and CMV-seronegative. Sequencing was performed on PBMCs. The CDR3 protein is CASRPSPGSGNTIYF. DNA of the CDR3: TGTGCCAGCAGACCCTCCCCCGGGTCTGGAAACACCATATATTTT.